The T cell receptor beta chain under discussion was sequenced for a study of radiotherapy plus CTLA-4 blockade in lung cancer. Study-level background: Among enrolled patients, roughly 20% responded and 30% to 40% achieved disease control. Study-level points and caveats: An expansion of tumor-derived TCR clones occurred in blood after radiotherapy plus ipilimumab.

This CDR3 is 15 amino acids long. Trimming removed 2 bases from V and 2 bases from J, with 10 bases in between. Germline assignment: CDR1 LNHDA and CDR2 SQIVND (reference sequence). Libraries were prepared by immunoSEQ multiplex PCR; TCRdb keeps only in-frame clonotypes and omits some of them. The table shows about 72,000 clones, with roughly four fifths occurring only once. This clone was found once. Its antigen is still unknown. The source was peripheral blood, collected from a patient treated with radiotherapy plus ipilimumab. The TCR sequence derives from a human donor with non-small cell lung cancer who had a partial response to radiotherapy plus ipilimumab. The chain links TRBV19 to TRBJ2-1; D may be TRBD1 (6 bases). The CDR3, as DNA: TGTGCCAGTAGTATACAGGGGCCGACCTACAATGAGCAGTTCTTC. Translated: CASSIQGPTYNEQFF.